The 28 T cell receptor beta chains below all came from one sample that was sequenced in a study of T cells after yellow fever vaccination. Each CDR3 protein gets one entry after TCRdb re-called the 5' RACE reads with MiXCR. Altogether around 73,000 distinct CDR3 sequences are present, approximately 7.5% being singletons, with the ten largest covering 41%. The material was CD8+ T cells sorted from PBMCs, obtained on the day of the yellow fever booster vaccination. The receptor source for this set is a man between 25 and 39 years old who received the YFV17D yellow fever vaccine.

The table lists this clonotype with a few counts. The chain has TRBV27 and TRBJ2-7; TRBD1 matches at 8 bases. This CDR3 has 15 amino acids. Unmatched junction bases numbered 7, after V lost 2 bases and J lost 4 bases. Germline values: CDR1 MNHEY, CDR2 SMNVEV (reference sequence). DNA of the CDR3: TGTGCCAGCAGTTTAAATGACCAGGGGGCGTACGAGCAGTACTTC. It yields the protein CASSLNDQGAYEQYF.

This clonotype was observed many times. The rearrangement joins TRBV5-1 to TRBJ2-4; D is ambiguous. The CDR3 extends over 16 amino acids. Between the trimmed V and J ends, which lost 0 bases and 9 bases, there was a span of 19 bases. Looked up from germline, CDR1 is SGHRS and CDR2 is YFSETQ. CDR3 bases: TGCGCCAGCAGCTTGGGTAATAGGTCCCCCGTTAGCATTCAGTACTTC. Amino acid sequence: CASSLGNRSPVSIQYF.

This sequence joins TRBV4-3 and TRBJ2-3, with D maybe TRBD2 (5 bases). The CDR3 contains 15 residues. The V end lost 0 bases, the J end lost 4 bases, and 11 bases lay between the germline ends. Germline CDR1 reads LGHNA; CDR2 reads YSLEER. The CDR3 nucleotides are TGCGCCAGCAGCCAAGAAAACAGCGGCGCAGATACGCAGTATTTT. Encoded protein: CASSQENSGADTQYF.

There are many counts of this clonotype. The gene calls are TRBV29-1 and TRBJ2-4; 9 bases line up with TRBD1. Germline V gene lookup returns CDR1 SQVTM and CDR2 ANQGSEA. The CDR3 is made up of 12 amino acids. With 6 bases clipped from V and 8 bases from J, the junction kept 5 bases outside the gene matches. The CDR3 protein is CSVGTGRYIQYF. In nucleotides, the CDR3 is TGCAGCGTAGGGACAGGGCGGTACATTCAGTACTTC. Full variable domain (missing parts from reference TRBV29-1 and TRBJ2-4): SAVISQKPSRDICQRGTSLTIQCQVDSQVTMMFWYRQQPGQSLTLIATANQGSEATYESGFVIDKFPISRPNLTFSTLTVSNMSPEDSSIYLCSVGTGRYIQYFGAGTRLSVL.

This chain links TRBV20-1 with TRBJ2-7; a weak D match, TRBD2 (6 bases). CDR1 is DFQATT and CDR2 is SNEGSKA in the germline V gene (reference sequence). The V end was cut by 5 bases, the J end by 0 bases, with 20 bases between. This CDR3 spans 16 amino acids. CDR3 sequence reads: CSAPPAGTIPSYEQYF. DNA for the CDR3: TGCAGTGCTCCCCCGGCGGGGACCATCCCCTCCTACGAGCAGTACTTC.

The V call is TRBV10-3, the J call TRBJ2-1; D is undetermined. Germline V gene sequence: CDR1 ENHRY, CDR2 SYGVKD. The CDR3 length is 15 residues. V lost 3 bases to trimming and J lost 7 bases, with 16 bases between them. Here the CDR3 DNA reads TGTGCCATCAGTGATCCGCACGCCCCTTGGAATGAGCAGTTCTTC. Translated: CAISDPHAPWNEQFF.

The table lists this clonotype with a few counts. The gene calls are TRBV6-5 and TRBJ2-2; a possible D gene is TRBD1 (5 bases). From germline, CDR1 is MNHEY and CDR2 SVGAGI. The CDR3 runs to 15 residues. Trimming took 2 bases from V and 1 from J, leaving 8 bases between them. CDR3 protein: CASSYAGMNTGELFF. As DNA, the CDR3 is TGTGCCAGCAGTTACGCAGGGATGAACACCGGGGAGCTGTTTTTT.

This clonotype occurred a few times. CDR3 nucleotide sequence: TGTGCCAGCAGCTCCGTGGGGGCCTATGGGGCCAACGTCCTGACTTTC. It specifies CASSSVGAYGANVLTF. The V call is TRBV7-2, the J call TRBJ2-6; maybe TRBD1 (6 bases). This CDR3 has 16 residues. V was cut by 4 bases and J by 3 bases, with 13 bases left in between. Germline V gene sequence: CDR1 SGHTA, CDR2 FQGNSA.

V is TRBV3-1 and J is TRBJ2-7, with D unresolved. CDR1 is LGHDT and CDR2 is YNNKEL in the germline V gene (reference sequence). The CDR3 loop spans 13 amino acids. V dropped 0 bases and J dropped 4 bases, with 7 bases sitting between them. The CDR3 nucleotides are TGTGCCAGCAGCCAAGACTACGGGTACGAGCAGTACTTC. This sequence encodes CASSQDYGYEQYF.

This clonotype has just a few counts. The chain uses TRBV9 and TRBJ2-7; D not resolved. V was pared by 3 bases and J by 0 bases, with 10 bases between. The CDR3 is 14 residues long. Germline CDR1 and CDR2: SGDLS and YYNGEE. CDR3 coding DNA: TGTGCCAGCAGCGGGGCGTCGGGCTCCTACGAGCAGTACTTC. It encodes CASSGASGSYEQYF.

This clonotype was picked up many times. The V and J genes are TRBV7-9 and TRBJ2-1; 14 nucleotides match TRBD2. Germline assignment: CDR1 SEHNR and CDR2 FQNEAQ (reference sequence). V was pared by 5 bases and J by 9 bases, with 6 bases of the junction left unmatched. This CDR3 has 15 residues. The CDR3 sequence: CASSLGLAGVGEQFF. The DNA for the CDR3 is TGTGCCAGCAGCCTGGGACTAGCGGGAGTAGGTGAGCAGTTCTTC.

The table lists this clonotype with a few counts. The chain uses TRBV6-5 and TRBJ2-5; no definite D call. Germline assignment: CDR1 MNHEY and CDR2 SVGAGI. V was cut by 2 bases and J by 5 bases, with 9 bases left in between. The CDR3 sequence is 13 residues long. CDR3 sequence: CASSYAHGETQYF. CDR3 DNA: TGTGCCAGCAGTTACGCCCACGGGGAGACCCAGTACTTC.

This clonotype was counted ten times or more. The gene calls are TRBV6-2 or TRBV6-3 and TRBJ2-3; D is undetermined. The germline CDR1 and CDR2 sequences are MNHEY and SVGEGT. The CDR3 is 15 residues long. V gave up 6 bases and J gave up 2 bases, with 15 bases separating them. In nucleotides, the CDR3 is TGTGCCAGCAGGGCACTCTTGGCAGACACAGATACGCAGTATTTT. Its protein product is CASRALLADTDTQYF.

The V and J genes are TRBV7-2 and TRBJ2-3; D possibly corresponds to TRBD2 (6 bases). This CDR3 spans 15 amino acids. Germline assignment: CDR1 SGHTA and CDR2 FQGNSA. V gave up 3 bases and J gave up 0 bases, with 10 bases separating them. The CDR3 here is CASSLNAGSTDTQYF. CDR3 coding DNA: TGTGCCAGCAGCTTGAATGCGGGAAGCACAGATACGCAGTATTTT.

This sequence joins TRBV7-9 and TRBJ1-6, with TRBD1 as a possible D gene (5 bases). V lost 5 bases, J lost 5 bases, and 16 bases lay in between. Germline V lookup: CDR1 SEHNR, CDR2 FQNEAQ (reference sequence). The CDR3 is 16 residues long. CDR3 coding DNA: TGTGCCAGCAGCCCAAACTGGGGGAAGCATAATTCACCCCTCCACTTT. As protein: CASSPNWGKHNSPLHF.

This clonotype was picked up a small number of times. CDR3 in DNA: TGTGCCAGCAGTGAATTCGACAACTCGGAGACCCAGTACTTC. Protein: CASSEFDNSETQYF. V is TRBV25-1 and J is TRBJ2-5; D unclear. Germline CDR1 MGHDK, CDR2 SYGVNS. The V gene lost 1 base and the J gene lost 5 bases, with 11 bases spanning the gap. This CDR3 is built from 14 residues. The whole variable domain, filled in from reference TRBV25-1 and TRBJ2-5, reads EADIYQTPRYLVIGTGKKITLECSQTMGHDKMYWYQQDPGMELHLIHYSYGVNSTEKGDLSSESTVSRIRTEHFPLTLESARPSHTSQYLCASSEFDNSETQYFGPGTRLLVL.

The chain links TRBV29-1 to TRBJ2-7; 11 nucleotides agree with TRBD2. This CDR3 comprises 14 residues. With 4 bases clipped from V and 4 bases from J, the junction kept 6 bases outside the gene matches. Per the germline V gene, CDR1 is SQVTM and CDR2 is ANQGSEA. The CDR3 loop is CSVGPLAGGYEQYF. CDR3 nucleotide sequence: TGCAGCGTTGGGCCCCTAGCGGGAGGTTACGAGCAGTACTTC.

The table lists this clonotype with a few counts. V is TRBV27 and J is TRBJ2-1; D is ambiguous. The CDR3 totals 15 residues. Germline-derived CDR1 and CDR2 are MNHEY and SMNVEV (reference sequence). V was pared by 6 bases and J by 10 bases, with 22 bases between. Here the CDR3 DNA reads TGTGCCAGCAGACCGGACGCCCAATACATTAGAGAGCAGTTCTTC. This translates into CASRPDAQYIREQFF.

This clonotype was observed a handful of times. The chain joins TRBV20-1 to TRBJ1-3, with no clear D. The V gene's germline CDR1 is DFQATT and CDR2 SNEGSKA (reference sequence). The V end was cut by 6 bases, the J end by 3 bases, with 9 bases between. The length of the CDR3 is 12 residues. The CDR3 coding sequence is TGCAGTGCAATGGGGAGTGGAAACACCATATATTTT. Translation: CSAMGSGNTIYF.

In this sample, this clonotype turned up many times. V and J are TRBV5-1 and TRBJ2-7; D ambiguous. CDR1 is SGHRS and CDR2 is YFSETQ in the germline V gene. This CDR3 region has 14 residues. The V and J ends lost 0 bases and 2 bases respectively, with 9 bases between them. As DNA, the CDR3 is TGCGCCAGCAGCTTGGATTCGGGTACCTACGAGCAGTACTTC. Residues: CASSLDSGTYEQYF. Looking up the rest from reference TRBV5-1 and TRBJ2-7 gives the full variable domain: KAGVTQTPRYLIKTRGQQVTLSCSPISGHRSVSWYQQTPGQGLQFLFEYFSETQRNKGNFPGRFSGRQFSNSRSEMNVSTLELGDSALYLCASSLDSGTYEQYFGPGTRLTVT.

This chain connects TRBV27 to TRBJ2-7; the D gene is possibly TRBD2 (5 bases). The V and J ends lost 0 bases and 7 bases respectively, with 19 bases between them. CDR1 and CDR2 from the germline V gene are MNHEY and SMNVEV (reference sequence). This CDR3 comprises 16 residues. The CDR3 DNA is TGTGCCAGCAGTTTATCTTCCGGACTCCAGTTTATAGAGCAGTACTTC. The encoded protein is CASSLSSGLQFIEQYF.

V usage is TRBV7-6 and J usage is TRBJ2-5, with D possibly TRBD2 on 5 matching bases. CDR3 size: 17 residues. Germline loops: CDR1 SGHVS, CDR2 FNYEAQ. Trimming pared 3 bases from V and 4 bases from J, leaving 21 bases between. The CDR3: CASSLNGLAEVPETQYF. DNA of the CDR3: TGTGCCAGCAGCTTGAATGGCCTCGCGGAGGTCCCAGAGACCCAGTACTTC.

This clonotype was seen a handful of times. V usage is TRBV11-2 and J usage is TRBJ2-1, with no clear D. The germline V gene has CDR1 SGHAT and CDR2 FQNNGV. The CDR3 runs 12 residues. The V end was cut by 2 bases, the J end by 6 bases, with 5 bases between. The CDR3 region is CASSLSLNEQFF. As DNA, the CDR3 is TGTGCCAGCAGCTTATCACTCAATGAGCAGTTCTTC.

J is TRBJ2-2 and V is TRBV10-2; weak D call: TRBD1 (5 bases). Per germline, CDR1 WSHSY and CDR2 SAAADI. V was clipped by 9 bases and J by 7 bases, with 18 bases between them. The CDR3 has 14 amino acids. The CDR3 region is CASCPDRWGGELFF. The CDR3 DNA reads as TGCGCCAGTTGCCCCGACAGATGGGGCGGGGAGCTGTTTTTT.

This chain connects TRBV20-1 to TRBJ2-7; 15 nucleotides align to TRBD2. Germline-derived CDR1 and CDR2 are DFQATT and SNEGSKA (reference sequence). This CDR3 is built from 15 residues. V was clipped by 6 bases and J by 7 bases; unmatched bases: 10. The CDR3 sequence: CSAGTSGRPLGEQYF. CDR3 in DNA: TGCAGTGCCGGGACTAGCGGGAGGCCCCTGGGGGAGCAGTACTTC.

The chain combines TRBV27 with TRBJ2-5, with 7 bases matching TRBD2. The CDR3 runs to 14 residues. Germline loops: CDR1 MNHEY, CDR2 SMNVEV (reference sequence). V lost 9 bases to trimming and J lost 4 bases; unmatched junction nucleotides: 11. The CDR3 spells CASSPRGGRETQYF. CDR3 in DNA: TGTGCCAGTTCTCCCCGCGGGGGTCGAGAGACCCAGTACTTC.

This clonotype was counted ten times or more. The V gene is TRBV7-2, the J gene TRBJ1-1; D is uncertain. With 1 base removed from V and 7 bases from J, the gap between germline ends came to 10 bases. The CDR3 sequence is 13 residues long. From germline, CDR1 is SGHTA and CDR2 FQGNSA. CDR3 residues: CASSLDSAYEAFF. DNA for the CDR3: TGTGCCAGCAGCTTAGACAGCGCATATGAAGCTTTCTTT.

V usage is TRBV7-7 and J usage is TRBJ2-7; D is possibly TRBD1 (6 bases). CDR1 is SSHAT and CDR2 is FNYEAQ in the germline V gene (reference sequence). This CDR3 contains 13 residues. V was clipped by 1 base and J by 4 bases, with 8 bases between them. As DNA, the CDR3 is TGTGCCAGCAGCTTAGAACAGGGTTACGAGCAGTACTTC. Protein sequence: CASSLEQGYEQYF.